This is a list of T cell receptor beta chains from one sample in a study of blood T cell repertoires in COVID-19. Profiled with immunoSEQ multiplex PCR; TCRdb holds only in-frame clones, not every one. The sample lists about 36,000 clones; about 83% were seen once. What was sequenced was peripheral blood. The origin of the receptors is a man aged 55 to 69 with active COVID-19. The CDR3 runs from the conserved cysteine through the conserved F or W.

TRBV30 CAWVPQGAFHEQYF
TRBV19 CASIQASSGANVLTF
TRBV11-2 CASSLSKLLGPNQETQYF
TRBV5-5 CASRETESFYNEQFF
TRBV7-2 CASSSRVLAGSYEQYF
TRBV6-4 CASSSEGLAGARGQFF
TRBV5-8 CASRTGGGGANVLTF
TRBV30 CAWGGTWSGTEAFF
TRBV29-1 CSVEDWDRLGYTF
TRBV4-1 CASSQGFGGAAPTDTQYF
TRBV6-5 CASRGAGEQFF
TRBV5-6 CASSLMGQGEAFF
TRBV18 CASSVQGGETQYF
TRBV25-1 CASSEYGTGYSEAFF
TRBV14 CASSPSGPYNEQFF
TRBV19 CASSMAGGRYNEQFF
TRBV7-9 CASSPGAGGSETQYF
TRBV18 CASSPGGYGYTF
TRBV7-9 CASRGFRAGKLQETQYF
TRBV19 CASSARQGRTDTQYF
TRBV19 CASSISDRGHNEQFF
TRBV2 CASTRRETQYF
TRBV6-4 CASTFGGLVVPPYNEQFF
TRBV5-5 CASSPDIDTQYF
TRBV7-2 CASSLAGAGGNTIYF
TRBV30 CAWRGPLTEGAQHF
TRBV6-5 CASSTGTDYGYTF
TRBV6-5 CASTRQGGTEAFF
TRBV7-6 CASSLDRASTEAFF
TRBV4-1 CASSQAVQGLTDTQYF
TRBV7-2 CASSRLGQGLTEAFF
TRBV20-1 CSPWTTDGYTF
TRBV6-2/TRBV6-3 CASSYSPPGGLYNEQFF
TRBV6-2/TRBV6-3 CASSRQGDTEAFF
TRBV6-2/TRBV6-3 CASSYGGREETQYF
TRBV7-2 CASSIDRGAYNEQFF
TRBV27 CASSPELAEFTDTQYF
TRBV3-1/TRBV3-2 CASSQDPGMNTEAFF
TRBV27 CASRLKTPIYGYTF
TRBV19 CASSIMGQGAEPQHF
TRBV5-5 CASSFEGARDIQYF
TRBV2 CASSDGGYGFTGELFF
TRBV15 CATSPRTGREKLFF
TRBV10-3 CSVQGVTDTQYF
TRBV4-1 CASSQGAGGGQPQHF
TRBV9 CASSVGSSSYNEQFF
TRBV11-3 CASSTRLGTGEQYF
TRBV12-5 CASGLVLGRGHEQFF
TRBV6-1 CASSEAPGTSFSQFF
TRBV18 CASSPQGAGGTEQYF
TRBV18 CASFGQGNTEAFF